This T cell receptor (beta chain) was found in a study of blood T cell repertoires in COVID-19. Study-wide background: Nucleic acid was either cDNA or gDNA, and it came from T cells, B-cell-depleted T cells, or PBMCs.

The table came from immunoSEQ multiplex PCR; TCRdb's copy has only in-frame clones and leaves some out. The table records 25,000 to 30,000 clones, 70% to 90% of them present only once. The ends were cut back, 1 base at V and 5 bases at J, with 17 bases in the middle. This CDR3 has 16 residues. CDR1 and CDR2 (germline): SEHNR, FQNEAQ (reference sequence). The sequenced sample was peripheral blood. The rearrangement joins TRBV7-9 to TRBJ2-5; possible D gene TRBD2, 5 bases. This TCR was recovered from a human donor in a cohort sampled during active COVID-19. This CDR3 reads CASSLVGGKAMETQYF. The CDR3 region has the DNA TGTGCCAGCAGCTTAGTAGGAGGAAAAGCGATGGAGACCCAGTACTTC.